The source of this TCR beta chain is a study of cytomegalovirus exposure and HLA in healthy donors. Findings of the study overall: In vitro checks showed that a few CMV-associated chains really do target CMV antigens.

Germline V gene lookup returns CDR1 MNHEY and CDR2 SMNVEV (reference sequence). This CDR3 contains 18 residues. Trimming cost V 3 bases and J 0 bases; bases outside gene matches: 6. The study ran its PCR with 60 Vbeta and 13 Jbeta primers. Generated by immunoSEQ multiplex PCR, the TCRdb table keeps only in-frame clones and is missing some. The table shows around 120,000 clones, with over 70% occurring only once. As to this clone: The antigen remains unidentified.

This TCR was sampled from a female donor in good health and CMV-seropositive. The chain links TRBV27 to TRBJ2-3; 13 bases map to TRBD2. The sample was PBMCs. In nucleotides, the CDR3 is TGTGCCAGCAGTTTGACTAGCGGGGGGCTTGCTAGCACAGATACGCAGTATTTT. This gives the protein CASSLTSGGLASTDTQYF.